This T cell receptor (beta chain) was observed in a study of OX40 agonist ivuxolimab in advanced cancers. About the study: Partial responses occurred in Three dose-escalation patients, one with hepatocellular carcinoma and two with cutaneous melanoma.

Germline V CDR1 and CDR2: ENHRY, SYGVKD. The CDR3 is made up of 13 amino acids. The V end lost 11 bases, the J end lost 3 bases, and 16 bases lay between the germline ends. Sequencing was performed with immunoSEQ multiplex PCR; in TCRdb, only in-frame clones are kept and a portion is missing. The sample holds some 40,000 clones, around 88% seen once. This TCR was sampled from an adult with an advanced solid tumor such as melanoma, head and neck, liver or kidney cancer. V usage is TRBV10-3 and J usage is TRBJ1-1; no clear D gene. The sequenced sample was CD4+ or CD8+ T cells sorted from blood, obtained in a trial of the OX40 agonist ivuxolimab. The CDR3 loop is CASNSGGYTEAFF. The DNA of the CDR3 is TGTGCCTCCAATTCCGGAGGCTACACTGAAGCTTTCTTT.